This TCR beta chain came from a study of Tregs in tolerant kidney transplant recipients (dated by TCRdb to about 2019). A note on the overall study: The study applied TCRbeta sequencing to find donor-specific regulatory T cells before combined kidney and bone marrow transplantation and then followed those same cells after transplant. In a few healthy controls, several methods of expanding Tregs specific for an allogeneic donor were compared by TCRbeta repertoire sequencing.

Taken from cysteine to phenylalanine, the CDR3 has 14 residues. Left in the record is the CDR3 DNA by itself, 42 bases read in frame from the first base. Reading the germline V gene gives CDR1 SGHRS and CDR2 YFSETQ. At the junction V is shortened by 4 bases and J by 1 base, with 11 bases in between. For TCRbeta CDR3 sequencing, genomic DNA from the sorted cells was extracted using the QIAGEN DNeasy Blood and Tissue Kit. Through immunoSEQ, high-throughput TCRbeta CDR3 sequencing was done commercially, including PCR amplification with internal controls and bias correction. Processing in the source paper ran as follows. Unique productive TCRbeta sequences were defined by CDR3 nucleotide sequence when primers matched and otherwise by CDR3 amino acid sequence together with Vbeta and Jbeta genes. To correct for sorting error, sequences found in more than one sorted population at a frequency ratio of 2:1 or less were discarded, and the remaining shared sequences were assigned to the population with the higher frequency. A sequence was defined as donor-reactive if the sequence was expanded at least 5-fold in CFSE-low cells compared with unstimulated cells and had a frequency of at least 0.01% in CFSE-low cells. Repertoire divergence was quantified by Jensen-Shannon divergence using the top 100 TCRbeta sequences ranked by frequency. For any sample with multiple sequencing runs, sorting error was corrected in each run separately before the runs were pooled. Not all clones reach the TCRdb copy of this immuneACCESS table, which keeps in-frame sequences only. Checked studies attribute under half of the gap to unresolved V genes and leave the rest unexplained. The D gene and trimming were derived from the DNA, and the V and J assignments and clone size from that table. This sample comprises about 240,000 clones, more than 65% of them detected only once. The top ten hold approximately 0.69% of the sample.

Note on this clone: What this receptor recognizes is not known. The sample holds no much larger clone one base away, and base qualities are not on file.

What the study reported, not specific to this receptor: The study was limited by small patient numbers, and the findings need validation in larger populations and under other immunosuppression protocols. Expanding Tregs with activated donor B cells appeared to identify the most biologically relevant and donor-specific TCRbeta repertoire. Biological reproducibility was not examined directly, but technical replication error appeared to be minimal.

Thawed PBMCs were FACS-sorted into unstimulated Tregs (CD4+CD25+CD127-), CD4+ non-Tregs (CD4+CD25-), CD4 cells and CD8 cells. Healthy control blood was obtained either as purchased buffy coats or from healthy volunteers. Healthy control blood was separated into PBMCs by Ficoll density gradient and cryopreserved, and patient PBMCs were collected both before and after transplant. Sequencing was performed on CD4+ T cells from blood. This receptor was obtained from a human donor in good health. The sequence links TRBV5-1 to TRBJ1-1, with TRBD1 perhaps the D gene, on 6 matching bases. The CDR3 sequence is CASSPSQGNTEAFF. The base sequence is TGCGCCAGCAGCCCCTCACAGGGGAACACTGAAGCTTTCTTT.